Presented here are 16 T cell receptor beta chains from one specimen sequenced in a study of blood T cell repertoires in COVID-19. The data were produced by immunoSEQ multiplex PCR, yet TCRdb's version contains in-frame clones alone and is incomplete. The sample includes some 490,000 clones, approximately 91% of them seen just once. Sequenced material: PBMCs or T cells enriched from blood (not recorded which). These receptors all stem from a woman aged 60-75 years who had recovered from COVID-19.

The rearrangement uses TRBV12-3 or TRBV12-4 and TRBJ1-2; D not certain. The V end was cut by 3 bases, the J end by 8 bases, with 10 bases between. This CDR3 is 12 amino acids long. CDR3 protein: CASSFAVRGYTF. The CDR3 region has the DNA TGTGCCAGCAGTTTTGCCGTACGGGGCTACACCTTC.

The CDR3 loop reads CASSLQGSPSGNTIYF. For the CDR3, the DNA is TGCGCCAGCAGCTTGCAGGGGTCCCCCTCTGGAAACACCATATATTTT. This chain joins TRBV5-1 and TRBJ1-3; D perhaps matches TRBD1 (6 bases). Trimming removed 1 base at V and 0 bases at J, with 11 bases between. Per the germline V gene, CDR1 is SGHRS and CDR2 is YFSETQ. The CDR3 has 16 amino acids.

This chain joins TRBV2 and TRBJ2-5; TRBD1 agrees at 7 bases. Germline values: CDR1 SNHLY, CDR2 FYNNEI. With 6 bases clipped from V and 10 bases from J, the junction kept 8 bases outside the gene matches. The CDR3 has 12 residues. This CDR3 is CASRGQQGIQYF. CDR3 coding DNA: TGTGCCAGCAGAGGACAACAGGGGATCCAGTACTTC. Variable domain in full (rest from reference TRBV2 and TRBJ2-5): EPEVTQTPSHQVTQMGQEVILRCVPISNHLYFYWYRQILGQKVEFLVSFYNNEISEKSEIFDDQFSVERPDGSNFTLKIRSTKLEDSAMYFCASRGQQGIQYFGPGTRLLVL.

The rearrangement links TRBV6-5 to TRBJ1-6; 8 bases are shared with TRBD1. The J segment lost 10 bases and the V segment lost 0 bases, leaving 5 bases of the junction unmatched. CDR1 is MNHEY and CDR2 is SVGAGI in the germline V gene. The CDR3 loop spans 15 amino acids. The CDR3 sequence is CASSYSNQGASPLHF. Here the CDR3 DNA reads TGTGCCAGCAGTTACTCGAACCAGGGGGCCTCACCCCTCCACTTT.

V gene TRBV5-8 combines with J gene TRBJ1-3, with D perhaps TRBD1 (6 bases). V was trimmed by 4 bases and J by 0 bases, leaving 20 bases between them. CDR1 and CDR2 (germline): SGHTS, YDEGEE. The CDR3 runs to 18 residues. CDR3 DNA: TGTGCCAGCAGCCTCACGGGTACAGGGCGGACCTCTGGAAACACCATATATTTT. This codes for CASSLTGTGRTSGNTIYF.

This clone was recorded a few times. The rearrangement uses TRBV19 and TRBJ1-5; 10 bases agree with TRBD1. The germline CDR1 and CDR2 sequences are LNHDA and SQIVND (reference sequence). CDR3 size: 15 residues. V trimming: 1 base; J trimming: 7 bases; junction bases outside the gene matches: 4. The CDR3 is CASSIGQGAEQPQHF. CDR3 sequence (DNA): TGTGCCAGTAGTATAGGACAGGGGGCCGAGCAGCCCCAGCATTTT.

This clone appeared a few times. This chain uses TRBV28 with TRBJ1-1; no reliable D call. Germline V lookup: CDR1 MDHEN, CDR2 SYDVKM. This CDR3 is 12 amino acids long. Trimming took 6 bases from V and 4 from J, leaving 9 bases between them. CDR3 DNA sequence: TGTGCCAGCAGCTCGAGTCCCACTGAAGCTTTCTTT. Translated: CASSSSPTEAFF.

The gene calls are TRBV28 and TRBJ2-7; D might be TRBD1 (6 bases). CDR1 is MDHEN, CDR2 SYDVKM, per germline. With 4 bases removed from V and 3 bases from J, the gap between germline ends came to 13 bases. The CDR3 runs to 14 residues. CDR3 in DNA: TGTGCCAGCAGTTCCACAGGGAGCGGCTACGAGCAGTACGTC. Amino acids: CASSSTGSGYEQYV.

The CDR3, as DNA: TGTGCCAGCAGTTTTTACTCTGAAGCTTTCTTT. The encoded protein is CASSFYSEAFF. The genes are TRBV27 and TRBJ1-1; no clear D gene. The CDR3 sequence is 11 residues long. The V gene's germline CDR1 is MNHEY and CDR2 SMNVEV (reference sequence). V dropped 3 bases and J dropped 6 bases, with 5 bases sitting between them.

This clone appeared a single time. The V and J genes are TRBV7-8 and TRBJ2-3, with a possible D match to TRBD2 (6 bases). Germline values: CDR1 SGHVS, CDR2 FQNEAQ. Trimming left V 0 bases short and J 3 bases short, with 13 bases between. This CDR3 is built from 16 residues. The CDR3 region is CASSLALAGSTDTQYF. For the CDR3, the DNA is TGTGCCAGCAGCTTAGCCCTGGCGGGGAGTACAGATACGCAGTATTTT.

This chain joins TRBV2 and TRBJ2-7; 8 bases fit TRBD1. V was pared by 3 bases and J by 4 bases, with 2 bases of the junction left unmatched. Looked up from germline, CDR1 is SNHLY and CDR2 is FYNNEI. The CDR3 runs 13 residues. The CDR3 DNA sequence: TGTGCCAGCAGTGAGGGACAGGTATACGAGCAGTACGTC. Translated, it gives CASSEGQVYEQYV.

The CDR3 reads CSVNPLTGRNTEAFF. The CDR3 nucleotides read TGCAGCGTTAACCCCTTGACAGGGAGGAACACTGAAGCTTTCTTT. This chain connects TRBV29-1 to TRBJ1-1; the match to TRBD1 covers 7 bases. In germline, CDR1 is SQVTM, CDR2 ANQGSEA. Germline trimming cut 5 bases from V and 1 base from J; bases unmatched to any gene: 10. This CDR3 comprises 15 residues.

V usage is TRBV11-2 and J usage is TRBJ1-1; D is perhaps TRBD1 (5 bases). This CDR3 is 13 amino acids long. V shed 4 bases and J shed 2 bases, with 8 bases lying between them. Germline CDR1 SGHAT, CDR2 FQNNGV. CDR3 in amino acids: CASSWTRNTEAFF. Written as DNA, the CDR3 is TGTGCCAGCAGCTGGACAAGAAACACTGAAGCTTTCTTT. Together with reference TRBV11-2 and TRBJ1-1, the CDR3 gives the full variable domain: EAGVAQSPRYKIIEKRQSVAFWCNPISGHATLYWYQQILGQGPKLLIQFQNNGVVDDSQLPKDRFSAERLKGVDSTLKIQPAKLEDSAVYLCASSWTRNTEAFFGQGTRLTVV.

The chain is built from TRBV10-3 and TRBJ1-2, with 10 positions matching TRBD1. CDR3 length: 13 amino acids. In germline, CDR1 is ENHRY, CDR2 SYGVKD. Trimming removed 3 bases from V and 7 bases from J; junction bases left unmatched: 2. Written as DNA, the CDR3 is TGTGCCATCAGTGACGGGACAGGGGCTGGCTACACCTTC. Its protein is CAISDGTGAGYTF.

The chain uses TRBV12-3 or TRBV12-4 and TRBJ1-1; 9 positions agree with TRBD1. Unmatched junction bases numbered 3, after V lost 5 bases and J lost 5 bases. The CDR3 is 13 amino acids. Here the CDR3 DNA reads TGTGCCAGCAGTCACAGGGGGCGAACTGAAGCTTTCTTT. Translated, it gives CASSHRGRTEAFF.

This clone turned up a few times. The rearrangement joins TRBV4-2 to TRBJ1-2; 9 bases line up with TRBD1. V dropped 6 bases and J dropped 7; count of bases not matched to a gene: 18. From germline, CDR1 is LGHNA and CDR2 YNFKEQ. The CDR3 extends over 17 amino acids. The CDR3 DNA sequence: TGTGCCAGCAGGGGCATTACAGGGGGCGAGGGCGAGGTTGGCTACACCTTC. It translates to CASRGITGGEGEVGYTF.